Listed below are T cell receptor beta chains from one sample, sequenced in a study of shared clonotypes between healthy human individuals. Sequencing was performed with immunoSEQ multiplex PCR; in TCRdb, only in-frame clones are kept and a portion is missing. The profile covers 2 million to 2.5 million clones, with 93% appearing a single time and roughly 0.39% taken by the ten largest. Material for sequencing was naive CD4+ T cells from PBMCs. The receptors were gathered from a man aged 18-30 years in good health. Some clones in this sample may be carry-over from other donors' samples. Both conserved end residues are trimmed from each CDR3. A D gene is named only where the DNA matches it firmly.

d_call: -; j_call: TRBJ2-2; v_call: TRBV5-1; cdr3_aa: ASSLDRRAGTGELF
d_call: TRBD1; j_call: TRBJ2-1; v_call: TRBV19; cdr3_aa: ASMEGQGAREQF
d_call: TRBD1; j_call: TRBJ1-5; v_call: TRBV27; cdr3_aa: ASSLSQGARNQPQH
d_call: -; j_call: TRBJ2-2; v_call: TRBV5-4; cdr3_aa: ASSLVGAQAGELF
d_call: -; j_call: TRBJ2-2; v_call: TRBV6-1; cdr3_aa: ASSTGQMNTGELF
d_call: -; j_call: TRBJ2-5; v_call: TRBV6-6; cdr3_aa: ASSPLTRSETQY
d_call: -; j_call: TRBJ1-2; v_call: TRBV5-1; cdr3_aa: ASSPEGGLYGYT
d_call: -; j_call: TRBJ2-7; v_call: TRBV28; cdr3_aa: ASSPDGVHEQY
d_call: TRBD2; j_call: TRBJ2-5; v_call: TRBV7-6; cdr3_aa: ASSLGLAGGRETQY
d_call: -; j_call: TRBJ1-1; v_call: TRBV7-3; cdr3_aa: ASSPDPLNTEAF
d_call: -; j_call: TRBJ1-5; v_call: TRBV28; cdr3_aa: ASSLLQGGQPQH
d_call: -; j_call: TRBJ2-3; v_call: TRBV10-3; cdr3_aa: AISESTGTDPDTQY
d_call: -; j_call: TRBJ2-1; v_call: TRBV28; cdr3_aa: ASSQYRDQALLI
d_call: -; j_call: TRBJ2-1; v_call: TRBV10-3; cdr3_aa: AISRESYNEQF
d_call: -; j_call: TRBJ1-2; v_call: TRBV14; cdr3_aa: ASSRGQNYGYT
d_call: -; j_call: TRBJ2-7; v_call: TRBV5-3; cdr3_aa: ARSLVGPAAWEQY
d_call: TRBD1; j_call: TRBJ1-3; v_call: TRBV7-2; cdr3_aa: ASSPRTGIEHTIY
d_call: -; j_call: TRBJ2-5; v_call: TRBV6-5; cdr3_aa: ASSYGTQY
d_call: -; j_call: TRBJ1-5; v_call: TRBV19; cdr3_aa: ASNHYSNQPQH
d_call: -; j_call: TRBJ2-5; v_call: TRBV5-1; cdr3_aa: ASSLQRVQETQY
d_call: TRBD2; j_call: TRBJ2-1; v_call: TRBV19; cdr3_aa: ASSRGIAGLPSSYNEQF
d_call: -; j_call: TRBJ1-4; v_call: TRBV6-5; cdr3_aa: ASSYYRVGEEKLF
d_call: -; j_call: TRBJ1-2; v_call: TRBV5-1; cdr3_aa: ASSSNFYYGYT
d_call: -; j_call: TRBJ2-1; v_call: TRBV25-1; cdr3_aa: ASSGGGGQF
d_call: -; j_call: TRBJ2-5; v_call: TRBV5-6; cdr3_aa: ASSQLTGKTQY
d_call: -; j_call: TRBJ1-5; v_call: TRBV6-5; cdr3_aa: ASSRQSGTGQPQH